Shown below are 31 T cell receptor beta chains from a single sample sequenced in a study of human CD8 memory T cell subsets. TCR beta libraries were made by UMI-labeled 5' RACE. Using the 5' RACE reads, TCRdb records one entry per CDR3 protein without DNA. Its listing shows 15,000 to 20,000 distinct CDR3 sequences. What was sequenced was CD8+ T cells from PBMCs. The receptors shown here come from a human donor in good health.

According to its frequency, this clonotype is medium-sized (0.01 to 0.1%). The chain is built from TRBV7-6 and TRBJ2-7; with no DNA, the TCRdb D assignment of TRBD2 cannot be verified. Germline CDR1 and CDR2: SGHVS and FNYEAQ. The CDR3 has 13 amino acids. The CDR3 region is CASSLAVTNEQYF.

The CDR3 here is CASSPSRDPNEKLFF. The chain carries TRBV28 and TRBJ1-4. The CDR3 is 15 residues long. Germline assignment: CDR1 MDHEN and CDR2 SYDVKM.

Considering frequency, this clonotype is medium-sized. The V and J genes are TRBV7-2 and TRBJ2-7. This CDR3 comprises 12 residues. From germline, CDR1 is SGHTA and CDR2 FQGNSA. The CDR3 spells CASSLGSYEQYF.

V and J are TRBV29-1 and TRBJ2-7; TCRdb's D call of TRBD1 is untestable without DNA. CDR3 size: 15 residues. The germline V gene encodes CDR1 SQVTM and CDR2 ANQGSEA. CDR3 protein: CSVEGTGTTSYEQYF.

This chain uses TRBV19 with TRBJ2-7; TCRdb's D call of TRBD1 is untestable without DNA. The germline V gene has CDR1 LNHDA and CDR2 SQIVND (reference sequence). The CDR3 sequence is 15 residues long. CDR3 residues: CASSIGPGPNYEQYF. Full variable domain (remainder filled in from reference TRBV19 and TRBJ2-7): DGGITQSPKYLFRKEGQNVTLSCEQNLNHDAMYWYRQDPGQGLRLIYYSQIVNDFQKGDIAEGYSVSREKKESFPLTVTSAQKNPTAFYLCASSIGPGPNYEQYFGPGTRLTVT.

V is TRBV18 and J is TRBJ2-5. Germline V gene sequence: CDR1 KGHSH, CDR2 LQKENI. The CDR3 extends over 16 amino acids. The CDR3 reads CASSPVFGAEEETQYF.

This chain connects TRBV5-1 to TRBJ2-7; TCRdb designates TRBD1, a call that cannot be tested without DNA. Germline lookup yields CDR1 SGHRS and CDR2 YFSETQ. This CDR3 contains 15 residues. The CDR3 region is CASSTGQGSLHEQYF.

V usage is TRBV4-3 and J usage is TRBJ2-1; absent DNA, TCRdb's TRBD1 call cannot be checked. The CDR3 extends over 16 amino acids. Per the germline V gene, CDR1 is LGHNA and CDR2 is YSLEER. The CDR3 sequence: CASSQGDREPYNEQFF.

V usage is TRBV6-2 or TRBV6-3 and J usage is TRBJ2-2; TCRdb's D call, TRBD1, is unchecked because there is no DNA. The CDR3 has 14 amino acids. Germline loops: CDR1 MNHEY, CDR2 SVGEGT. The CDR3 loop reads CASRPDRGSGELFF.

The chain employs TRBV29-1 and TRBJ2-1. CDR1 and CDR2 from the germline V gene are SQVTM and ANQGSEA. This CDR3 is 12 amino acids long. CDR3: CSVFLQHNEQFF.

CDR3 in amino acids: CASSQDWTSGSYEQYF. V usage is TRBV4-3 and J usage is TRBJ2-7; checking the TCRdb D call of TRBD2 is not possible without DNA. The CDR3 runs 16 residues. Germline CDR1 is LGHNA and CDR2 is YSLEER.

V gene TRBV28 combines with J gene TRBJ2-2. Germline V gene data show CDR1 as MDHEN and CDR2 as SYDVKM. This CDR3 is built from 11 residues. CDR3 residues: CASTDTGELFF.

V and J are TRBV6-2 or TRBV6-3 and TRBJ2-6. Germline V gives CDR1 MNHEY, CDR2 SVGEGT. This CDR3 is 16 amino acids long. The chain's CDR3 is CASSSMTISGANVLTF.

The CDR3 loop is CASSTRTVNEAFF. The chain combines TRBV27 with TRBJ1-1; TCRdb's D call, TRBD1, is unchecked because there is no DNA. CDR3 length equals 13 residues. CDR1 MNHEY and CDR2 SMNVEV come from the germline V gene (reference sequence).

This chain connects TRBV5-1 to TRBJ2-3. Germline V CDR1 and CDR2: SGHRS, YFSETQ. CDR3 length: 12 amino acids. CDR3 loop: CASSWGTDTQYF.

The chain's CDR3 is CASSSGEGTGELFF. The chain recombines TRBV7-9 with TRBJ2-2. The CDR3 is 14 amino acids. Germline assignment: CDR1 SEHNR and CDR2 FQNEAQ (reference sequence).

This chain uses TRBV11-2 with TRBJ2-1; TCRdb gives TRBD1 as the D gene, but with no DNA this cannot be confirmed. Germline CDR1 and CDR2: SGHAT and FQNNGV. The CDR3 spans 11 residues. The CDR3 is CASSHPTGQFF.

The chain recombines TRBV30 with TRBJ1-2; there is no DNA to check the TCRdb D call of TRBD1. The CDR3 is made up of 12 amino acids. Germline V CDR1 and CDR2: GTSNPN, SVGIG (reference sequence). Here the CDR3 reads CAWSGGSQSYTF.

The chain carries TRBV20-1 and TRBJ2-5. CDR3 length: 15 residues. The germline V gene has CDR1 DFQATT and CDR2 SNEGSKA (reference sequence). The CDR3 sequence: CSARADPTREETQYF.

J is TRBJ2-2 and V is TRBV2; the D call of TRBD1 rests on TCRdb alone, since no DNA is present to check it. The germline V gene has CDR1 SNHLY and CDR2 FYNNEI. The CDR3 totals 14 residues. This CDR3 reads CASRAGVDTGELFF.

This sequence joins TRBV12-3 or TRBV12-4 and TRBJ1-5; TCRdb calls TRBD1, which cannot be checked without DNA. This CDR3 is built from 14 residues. CDR3 residues: CASSPEQGEEPQHF.

The J gene is TRBJ1-5, the V gene TRBV28; the TCRdb call, TRBD1, lacks DNA for checking. The CDR3 contains 15 residues. Germline CDR1 is MDHEN and CDR2 is SYDVKM. The CDR3 here is CASTPGQGASQPQHF.

V is TRBV12-3 or TRBV12-4 and J is TRBJ2-7; TCRdb designates TRBD1, a call that cannot be tested without DNA. There are 14 residues in the CDR3. The CDR3 spells CASSLRGGPHEQYF.

The chain uses TRBV11-3 and TRBJ2-7; TCRdb returns TRBD2, unconfirmable since there is no DNA. The CDR3 runs 18 residues. The germline CDR1 and CDR2 sequences are SGHNT and YENEEA. The CDR3 reads CASSLLGRPGLAAYEQYF.

The chain carries TRBV6-1 and TRBJ2-1. The CDR3 extends over 15 amino acids. Germline CDR1 MNHNS, CDR2 SASEGT. The CDR3 sequence is CATLLDWSSYNEQFF.

The chain couples TRBV6-2 or TRBV6-3 to TRBJ2-7; TCRdb picks TRBD2, but there is no DNA to check that call. The CDR3 is 15 amino acids. The germline V gene has CDR1 MNHEY and CDR2 SVGEGT. The chain's CDR3 is CASSYLASYNYEQYF.

The chain employs TRBV7-9 and TRBJ1-1; TCRdb's D call of TRBD1 is untestable without DNA. This CDR3 spans 15 amino acids. Per germline, CDR1 SEHNR and CDR2 FQNEAQ (reference sequence). CDR3: CASSRQGGGNTEAFF.

This sequence joins TRBV7-9 and TRBJ2-7; TCRdb lists TRBD1, though no DNA is available to test this call. The germline CDR1 and CDR2 sequences are SEHNR and FQNEAQ (reference sequence). The CDR3 has 15 amino acids. This CDR3 reads CASSNPGSSAYEQYF.

In terms of frequency, this clonotype is medium-sized. This rearrangement joins TRBV28 to TRBJ2-7; the TCRdb call, TRBD1, lacks DNA for checking. Looked up from germline, CDR1 is MDHEN and CDR2 is SYDVKM. This CDR3 is 14 amino acids long. The CDR3 loop reads CASRLSYVGGEQYF.

The chain has TRBV5-1 and TRBJ2-5; TCRdb gives TRBD1 as the D gene, but with no DNA this cannot be confirmed. The length of the CDR3 is 14 residues. Germline CDR1 SGHRS, CDR2 YFSETQ. CDR3 sequence: CASSLRTRQETQYF.

The chain carries TRBV28 and TRBJ2-1; checking the TCRdb D call of TRBD1 is not possible without DNA. There are 15 residues in the CDR3. The germline CDR1 and CDR2 sequences are MDHEN and SYDVKM. CDR3 in amino acids: CASSFRPGAYNEQFF.